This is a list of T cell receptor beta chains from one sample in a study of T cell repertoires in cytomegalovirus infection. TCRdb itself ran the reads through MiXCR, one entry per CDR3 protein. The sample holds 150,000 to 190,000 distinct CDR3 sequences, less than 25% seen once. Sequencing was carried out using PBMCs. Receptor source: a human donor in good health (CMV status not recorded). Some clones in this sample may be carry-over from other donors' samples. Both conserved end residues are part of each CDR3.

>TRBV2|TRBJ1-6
CASSEGMIGALHF
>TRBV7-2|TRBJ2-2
CASMPGANTGELFF
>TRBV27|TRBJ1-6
CASSFGAGGSPLHF
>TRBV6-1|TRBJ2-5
CASSEASGGQETQYF
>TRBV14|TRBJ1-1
CASSRGFEAFF
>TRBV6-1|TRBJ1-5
CASASGHGQPQHF
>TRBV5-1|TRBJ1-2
CASSVGTQEGYTF
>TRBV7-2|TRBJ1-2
CASSPPGYTF
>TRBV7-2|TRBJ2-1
CASSLAGQGGYNEQFF
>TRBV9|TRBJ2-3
CASSTKTSGPPPTDTQYF
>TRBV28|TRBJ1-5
CASSFVAVSNQPQHF
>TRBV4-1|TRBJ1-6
CASSQDDFTTLHF
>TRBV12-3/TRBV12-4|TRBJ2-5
CASSQRAPQETQYF
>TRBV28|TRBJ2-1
CASSSSKQGRQWNEQFF
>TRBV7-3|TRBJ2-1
CASSLQGLEQFF
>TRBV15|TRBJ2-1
CATSRDLAGVSEQFF
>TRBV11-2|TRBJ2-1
CASSHLDDSNEQFF